This T cell receptor (beta chain) is from a study of cytomegalovirus exposure and HLA in healthy donors. Findings and limits, study-wide: Presence/absence analyses rested on an assumption that sequencing depth was roughly uniform across donors.

The CDR3 runs to 12 residues. Between the trimmed V and J ends, which lost 8 bases and 3 bases, there was a span of 11 bases. Looked up from germline, CDR1 is MNHNS and CDR2 is SASEGT. This clone has more than one count but fewer than ten. What it binds is unknown. It was with 60 Vbeta and 13 Jbeta primers that the PCR ran. Some clones are missing from TCRdb's copy, which holds only in-frame ones; the method was immunoSEQ multiplex PCR. This sample has more than 200,000 clones, with roughly 85% found just once. Sampled while nominally healthy, donors likely had unrecorded immune exposures. The sequence came from a man aged 18 to 35 in good health and CMV-seronegative. Specimen: PBMCs. The chain links TRBV6-1 to TRBJ2-7; perhaps TRBD2 as D (5 bases). The CDR3 coding sequence is TGTGCCAGCGGTCCGGACTTCTACGAGCAGTACTTC. This encodes CASGPDFYEQYF.